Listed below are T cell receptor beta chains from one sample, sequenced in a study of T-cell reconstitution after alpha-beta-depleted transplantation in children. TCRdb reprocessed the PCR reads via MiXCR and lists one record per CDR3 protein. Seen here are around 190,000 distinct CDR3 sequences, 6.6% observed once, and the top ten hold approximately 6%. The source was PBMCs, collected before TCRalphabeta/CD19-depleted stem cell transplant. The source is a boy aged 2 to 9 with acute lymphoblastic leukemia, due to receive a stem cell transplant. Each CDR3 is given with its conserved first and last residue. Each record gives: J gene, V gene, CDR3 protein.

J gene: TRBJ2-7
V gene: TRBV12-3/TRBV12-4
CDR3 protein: CASSQPGQGRILSSYEQYF

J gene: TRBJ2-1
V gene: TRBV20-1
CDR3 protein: CIARSGGTYSYNEQFF

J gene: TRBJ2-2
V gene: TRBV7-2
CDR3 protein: CASSRKMTGELFF

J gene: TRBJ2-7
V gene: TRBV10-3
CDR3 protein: CAISRTSPKGHLYEQYF

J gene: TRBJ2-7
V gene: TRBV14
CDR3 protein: CASRQQGRYEQYF

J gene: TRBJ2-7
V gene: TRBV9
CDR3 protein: CASSVVSGSEQYF

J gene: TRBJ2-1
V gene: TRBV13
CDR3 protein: CASSLHVGARDNEQFF

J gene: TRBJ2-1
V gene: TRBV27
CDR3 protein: CASSFTGAYEQFF

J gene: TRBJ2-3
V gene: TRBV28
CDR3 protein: CASSFFSILADTQYF

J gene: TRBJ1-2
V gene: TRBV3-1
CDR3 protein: CASSQGGHGYTF

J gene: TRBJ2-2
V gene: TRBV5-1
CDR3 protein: CASSLDFNTGELFF

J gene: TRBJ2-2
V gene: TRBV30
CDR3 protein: CAWTAGIETGELFF

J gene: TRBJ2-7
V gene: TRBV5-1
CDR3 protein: CASSLDLIRAREQYF

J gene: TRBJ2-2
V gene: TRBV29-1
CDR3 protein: CSVLAGVPGELFF

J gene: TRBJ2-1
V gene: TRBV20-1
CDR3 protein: CSANPGAREQFF

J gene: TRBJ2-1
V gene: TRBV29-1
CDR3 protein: CSAGTLGGHEQFF

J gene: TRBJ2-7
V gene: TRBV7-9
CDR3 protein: CASSSEGEQYF

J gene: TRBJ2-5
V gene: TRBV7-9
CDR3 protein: CASSYGTGKETQYF

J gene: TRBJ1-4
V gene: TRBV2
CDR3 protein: CATLLRDSREKLFF

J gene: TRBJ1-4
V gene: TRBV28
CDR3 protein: CASSTPTRGGHEKLFF

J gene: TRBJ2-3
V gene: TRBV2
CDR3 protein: CASSEGDTQYF

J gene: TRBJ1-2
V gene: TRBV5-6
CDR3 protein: CASSPGRGADYGYTF

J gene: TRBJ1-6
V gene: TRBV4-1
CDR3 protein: CASSPRVQVTSPLHF

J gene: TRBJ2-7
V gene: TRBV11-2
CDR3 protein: CASSAMGLADYEQYF

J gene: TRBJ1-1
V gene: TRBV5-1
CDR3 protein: CASGRTGNTEAFF

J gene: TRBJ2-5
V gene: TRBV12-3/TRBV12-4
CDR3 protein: CASSSGQETQYF

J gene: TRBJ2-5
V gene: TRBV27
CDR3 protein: CASSLSVRGQETQYF

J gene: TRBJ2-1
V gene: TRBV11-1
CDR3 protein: CASSLVLLQGGGAYNEQFF

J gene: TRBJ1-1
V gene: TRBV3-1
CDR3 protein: CASSQTNTEAFF

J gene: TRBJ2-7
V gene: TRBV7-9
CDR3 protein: CASSLVPFEQYF

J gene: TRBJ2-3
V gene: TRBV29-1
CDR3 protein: CSVTGGNTDTQYF

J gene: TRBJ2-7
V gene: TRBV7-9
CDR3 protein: CASSTPGQLTYEQYF

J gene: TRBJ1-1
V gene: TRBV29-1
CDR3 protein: CSALPGSVNTEAFF

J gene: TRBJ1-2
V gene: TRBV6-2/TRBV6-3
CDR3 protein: CASGAWTDYGYTF

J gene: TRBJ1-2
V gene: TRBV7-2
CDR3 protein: CASKGGNDQNYGYTF

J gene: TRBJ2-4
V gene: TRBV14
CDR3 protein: CASSQEGPGPLAKNIQYF

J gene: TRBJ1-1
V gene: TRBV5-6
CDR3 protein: CASSLTDEAFF

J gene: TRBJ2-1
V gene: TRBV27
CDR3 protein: CASHAGTEQFF

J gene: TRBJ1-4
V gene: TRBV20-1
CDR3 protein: CSAVPRGKTEKLFF

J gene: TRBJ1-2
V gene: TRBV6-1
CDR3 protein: CASSRQGRNYGYTF

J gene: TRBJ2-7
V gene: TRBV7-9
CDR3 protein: CASSLPGQLYEQYF

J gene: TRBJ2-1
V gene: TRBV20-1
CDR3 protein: CSAGPLSYNEQFF

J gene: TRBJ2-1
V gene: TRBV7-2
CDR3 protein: CASSPRTGTRRNNEQFF

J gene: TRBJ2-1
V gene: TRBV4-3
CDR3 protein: CASSQEGSGGNEQFF

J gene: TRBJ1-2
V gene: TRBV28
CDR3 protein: CASRASRDRGYTF

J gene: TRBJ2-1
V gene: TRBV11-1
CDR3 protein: CASTSRAGDKMSYNEQFF

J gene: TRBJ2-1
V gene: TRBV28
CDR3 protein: CASSLWTAGNEQFF

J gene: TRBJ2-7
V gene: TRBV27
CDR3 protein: CASSLKGTYEQYF

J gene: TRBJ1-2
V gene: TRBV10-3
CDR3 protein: CAISETDNYGYTF

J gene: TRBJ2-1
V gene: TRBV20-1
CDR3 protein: CSATLAGFYEQFF

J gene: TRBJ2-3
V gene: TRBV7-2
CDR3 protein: CASSLVAGGSSTDTQYF

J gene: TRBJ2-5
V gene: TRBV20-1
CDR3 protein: CSARGGGPETQYF

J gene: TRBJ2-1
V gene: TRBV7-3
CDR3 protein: CASSFLSGTTYNEQFF

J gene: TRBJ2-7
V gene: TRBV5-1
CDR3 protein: CASSLAGGGKGYEQYF

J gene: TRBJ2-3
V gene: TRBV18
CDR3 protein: CASSRSGRKSDTQYF

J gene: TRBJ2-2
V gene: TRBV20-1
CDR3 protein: CSARPDYAGELFF

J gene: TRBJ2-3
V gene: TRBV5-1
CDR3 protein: CASSRLLAGAGDTQYF

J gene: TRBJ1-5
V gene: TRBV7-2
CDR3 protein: CASSPRNNQPQHF

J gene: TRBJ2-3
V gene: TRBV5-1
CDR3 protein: CASSLARLPDTQYF